This TCR beta chain was retrieved from a study of vaccination and CD4 T cells after COVID-19. The overall study: The authors exposed cells to overlapping spike peptides derived from SARS-CoV-2, HCoV-NL63, HCoV-OC43 and HCoV-229E. Study-wide results and limits: Convalescent patients had a median roughly 84% of post-vaccine SARS-CoV-2-reactive clones that were detected only after vaccination, not before it.

Specified treatment: roughly ten-day PBMC culture with coronavirus spike peptide pools or control peptides (ViraFEST assay). Via ViraFEST, peptide pools expanded antigen-specific T cells before TCR sequencing. Peptide pools at roughly 11 ug/ml, together with roughly 10 IU/ml IL-2, were added to cultures of roughly 2 million PBMCs per well. As to this clonotype: Its antigen is undetermined.

An Oncomine TCR Beta short-read assay was used to sequence the DNA from cultured CD4+ T cells. Via MiXCR, TCRdb re-called the PCR reads, giving one row per CDR3 protein. The profile covers thousands of distinct CDR3 sequences, with about 52% appearing a single time and about a sixth taken by the ten largest. The CDR3 contains 12 residues. Germline V lookup: CDR1 DFQATT, CDR2 SNEGSKA (reference sequence). V dropped 3 bases and J dropped 7 bases, with 10 bases sitting between them. The chain has TRBV20-1 and TRBJ1-5; no definite D call. The sample taken for sequencing was CD4+ T cells from blood, cultured in vitro. The source is a human donor who had recovered from COVID-19. The DNA of the CDR3 is TGCAGTGCTAGTAGGCCCCAGCAGCCCCAGCATTTT. It translates to CSASRPQQPQHF.